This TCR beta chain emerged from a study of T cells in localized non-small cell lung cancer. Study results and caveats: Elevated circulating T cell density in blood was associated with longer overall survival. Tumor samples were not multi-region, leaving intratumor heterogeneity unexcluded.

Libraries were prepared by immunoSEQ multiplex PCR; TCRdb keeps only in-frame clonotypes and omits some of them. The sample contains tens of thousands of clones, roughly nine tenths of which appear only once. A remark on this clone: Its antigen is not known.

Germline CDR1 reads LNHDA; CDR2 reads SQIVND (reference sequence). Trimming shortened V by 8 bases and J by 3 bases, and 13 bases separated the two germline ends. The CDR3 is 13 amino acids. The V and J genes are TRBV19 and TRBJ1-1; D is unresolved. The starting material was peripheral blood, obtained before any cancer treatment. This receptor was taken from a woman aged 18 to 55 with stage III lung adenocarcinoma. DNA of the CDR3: TGTGCCAGTGGGAAGCCGAGATACACTGAAGCTTTCTTT. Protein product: CASGKPRYTEAFF.